This T cell receptor beta chain was sequenced in a study of blood T cell repertoires in COVID-19. Overall study: Collection of acute and convalescent COVID-19 samples took place in the United States, Italy and Spain. The cDNA or gDNA used as material had been derived from T cells, B-cell-depleted T cells, or PBMCs.

This CDR3 contains 14 residues. Trimming took 3 bases from V and 8 from J, leaving 17 bases between them. CDR1 and CDR2 (germline): SGDLS, YYNGEE. This table comes from immunoSEQ multiplex PCR, and its TCRdb copy is limited to in-frame clones, with some not included. The sample carries about 270,000 clones, 80% to 90% recorded once. This clonotype was sampled from a woman aged 70 to 79 with COVID-19, enrolled during active disease. This chain connects TRBV9 to TRBJ1-2; a possible D gene is TRBD1 (5 bases). Sequencing was done on a sample of peripheral blood. The CDR3 sequence is CASSASAGFRGYTF. The CDR3 DNA follows: TGTGCCAGCAGCGCATCAGCAGGGTTCCGCGGCTACACCTTC.